The 16 T cell receptor beta chains given below trace back to one sample, sequenced in a study of CD8+ T cells in alopecia areata. Sequencing used cDNA as its template, made by extracting RNA and reverse transcribing it. TCRdb's table, derived via immunoSEQ multiplex PCR, lists solely in-frame clones and lacks some. The data show approximately 150,000 clones, 55% seen once. Sequences were obtained from CD4+ T cells sorted from blood. Source of these receptors: a human donor in good health.

This clone was seen a few times. CDR3 residues: CSVAALAGGSSYEQYF. The CDR3 region has the DNA TGCAGCGTTGCGGCCCTAGCGGGAGGGAGCTCCTACGAGCAGTACTTC. V and J are TRBV29-1 and TRBJ2-7, with 12 nucleotides matching TRBD2. Germline-derived CDR1 and CDR2 are SQVTM and ANQGSEA. This CDR3 has 16 amino acids. Trimming took 4 bases from V and 0 from J; bases not matched to a gene: 7.

For the CDR3, the DNA is TGTGCCAGCAGACTGGGCGCGGGTTTTAATCAGCCCCAGCATTTT. Encoded protein: CASRLGAGFNQPQHF. The gene calls are TRBV6-6 and TRBJ1-5; D not resolved. The CDR3 runs to 15 residues. Germline V gives CDR1 MNHNY, CDR2 SVGAGI (reference sequence). Between the trimmed V and J ends, which lost 6 bases and 4 bases, there was a span of 16 bases.

The chain uses TRBV25-1 and TRBJ2-5; D could derive from TRBD1 or TRBD2 (5 bases each). The V gene's germline CDR1 is MGHDK and CDR2 SYGVNS. V was clipped by 5 bases and J by 6 bases, with 19 bases between them. The CDR3 is made up of 15 amino acids. CDR3 residues: CASSSRDGTAKTQYF. The CDR3 DNA sequence: TGTGCCAGCAGTTCCCGGGACGGGACGGCTAAGACCCAGTACTTC. Combining the CDR3 with reference TRBV25-1 and TRBJ2-5 gives the whole variable domain EADIYQTPRYLVIGTGKKITLECSQTMGHDKMYWYQQDPGMELHLIHYSYGVNSTEKGDLSSESTVSRIRTEHFPLTLESARPSHTSQYLCASSSRDGTAKTQYFGPGTRLLVL.

A few counts support this clone. The rearrangement links TRBV9 to TRBJ2-3, with TRBD2 matching 7 bases. The CDR3 runs to 16 residues. Germline assignment: CDR1 SGDLS and CDR2 YYNGEE. Germline trimming cut 0 bases from V and 1 base from J; bases unmatched to any gene: 5. The CDR3 DNA follows: TGTGCCAGCAGCGTAGGCTCTAGCGGCCGCACAGATACGCAGTATTTT. Protein: CASSVGSSGRTDTQYF.

The J gene is TRBJ2-5, the V gene TRBV6-6; the D is unclear. The V and J ends lost 6 bases and 4 bases respectively, with 12 bases between them. Germline CDR1 MNHNY, CDR2 SVGAGI (reference sequence). The CDR3 is made up of 13 amino acids. The CDR3 DNA is TGTGCCAGCAGACCCGGATGGGGAGAGACCCAGTACTTC. Its protein product is CASRPGWGETQYF.

The gene calls are TRBV10-3 and TRBJ2-3, with D tentatively TRBD2 (6 bases). In germline, CDR1 is ENHRY, CDR2 SYGVKD. V shed 8 bases and J shed 3 bases, with 18 bases lying between them. This CDR3 has 15 amino acids. The CDR3 sequence is CAISGSGSRTDTQYF. In nucleotides, the CDR3 is TGTGCCATCTCTGGCTCCGGGAGCCGTACAGATACGCAGTATTTT.

CDR3 residues: CSALVREQFF. The CDR3 region has the DNA TGCAGCGCCCTGGTACGAGAGCAGTTCTTC. The chain couples TRBV29-1 to TRBJ2-1; no clear D. CDR1 and CDR2 from the germline V gene are SQVTM and ANQGSEA. Trimming stripped 7 bases from V and 10 bases from J, with 11 bases between. The CDR3 covers 10 residues.

Only a few counts were recorded for this clone. The V and J genes are TRBV28 and TRBJ1-3, with D possibly matching TRBD1 (5 bases). CDR1 and CDR2 (germline): MDHEN, SYDVKM. The germline V and J ends were trimmed by 5 bases and 0 bases, with 5 bases remaining between them. The CDR3 is 13 residues long. DNA of the CDR3: TGTGCCAGCAGTGGGGGCTCTGGAAACACCATATATTTT. This gives the protein CASSGGSGNTIYF. Complete variable domain (other parts from reference TRBV28 and TRBJ1-3): DVKVTQSSRYLVKRTGEKVFLECVQDMDHENMFWYRQDPGLGLRLIYFSYDVKMKEKGDIPEGYSVSREKKERFSLILESASTNQTSMYLCASSGGSGNTIYFGEGSWLTVV.

The V gene is TRBV7-2, the J gene TRBJ2-3; no definite D call. CDR3 length: 17 residues. CDR1 and CDR2 (germline): SGHTA, FQGNSA. Trimming cost V 0 bases and J 0 bases, with 13 bases left between them. The DNA of the CDR3 is TGTGCCAGCAGCTTAGCCTCGAGCGTCTATAGCACAGATACGCAGTATTTT. Translation: CASSLASSVYSTDTQYF.

This clone was observed a few times. The V and J genes are TRBV5-4 and TRBJ2-5, with D uncertain. Germline CDR1 is SGHNT and CDR2 is YYREEE (reference sequence). V lost 4 bases to trimming and J lost 3 bases, with 10 bases between them. The CDR3 is 13 amino acids. This CDR3 reads CASSREQEETQYF. CDR3 bases: TGTGCCAGCAGCAGAGAGCAGGAAGAGACCCAGTACTTC. The complete variable domain, with remaining parts taken from reference TRBV5-4 and TRBJ2-5, reads ETGVTQSPTHLIKTRGQQVTLRCSSQSGHNTVSWYQQALGQGPQFIFQYYREEENGRGNFPPRFSGLQFPNYSSELNVNALELDDSALYLCASSREQEETQYFGPGTRLLVL.

Concerning this clone itself: Without the conserved terminal phenylalanine or tryptophan, this CDR3 likely stems from a read error. The limits of the CDR3 on the DNA are not certain, so only TCRdb's listed CDR3 is given. This sequence joins TRBV28 and TRBJ1-2. From germline, CDR1 is MDHEN and CDR2 SYDVKM. A total of 11 residues make up the CDR3, ends included. The CDR3: CASSSGLYLTY.

This clone has only a few counts. The rearrangement uses TRBV28 and TRBJ2-7, with 7 bases aligning to TRBD2. Germline-derived CDR1 and CDR2 are MDHEN and SYDVKM. V was clipped by 5 bases and J by 1 base; unmatched bases: 8. CDR3 length equals 15 residues. The CDR3 region has the DNA TGTGCCAGCAGTCGCGGCGGGAGTGGGTCCTACGAGCAGTACTTC. Translation: CASSRGGSGSYEQYF.

The chain has TRBV4-1 and TRBJ1-1, with a tentative D call TRBD1 (5 bases). Germline V gene lookup returns CDR1 MGHRA and CDR2 YSYEKL. V lost 3 bases and J 4 bases, leaving 24 bases between the germline ends. The length of the CDR3 is 18 residues. Here the CDR3 reads CASSHPGLRERGGTEAFF. The CDR3 DNA reads TGCGCCAGCAGCCATCCGGGTCTAAGGGAACGGGGGGGCACTGAAGCTTTCTTT.

The chain uses TRBV2 and TRBJ1-2, with a weak D call TRBD1 (6 bases). CDR1 is SNHLY and CDR2 is FYNNEI in the germline V gene. This CDR3 has 15 amino acids. Trimming removed 1 base from V and 5 bases from J, with 14 bases in between. CDR3 amino acids: CASSEVGQNSYGYTF. DNA for the CDR3: TGTGCCAGCAGTGAAGTCGGACAGAATTCTTATGGCTACACCTTC.

This clone has more than one count but fewer than ten. The DNA of the CDR3 is TGTGCCAGCAGTCAAGGACAGGGGTGGACCGGGGAGCTGTTTTTT. Translated, it gives CASSQGQGWTGELFF. The V gene is TRBV27, the J gene TRBJ2-2; TRBD1 agrees at 9 bases. Germline CDR1 MNHEY, CDR2 SMNVEV (reference sequence). V trimming: 5 bases; J trimming: 5 bases; junction bases outside the gene matches: 6. The CDR3 spans 15 residues.

The CDR3 DNA reads TGCAGCGTTAGGCGGAACTACGAGCAGTACTTC. Protein: CSVRRNYEQYF. The J gene is TRBJ2-7, the V gene TRBV29-1; D is unclear. Trimming removed 5 bases at V and 3 bases at J, with 8 bases between. CDR1 and CDR2 from the germline V gene are SQVTM and ANQGSEA. CDR3 length equals 11 residues.